The source of this T cell receptor (beta chain) is a study of blood T cell repertoires in COVID-19. Study information: Samples taken during acute and convalescent COVID-19 were collected in the United States, Italy and Spain. The analysed material was cDNA or gDNA that came from T cells, B-cell-depleted T cells, or PBMCs.

In the authors' methods: Quantification of nucleated cells was approximated via reference gene primer amplification. Clones were read by immunoSEQ multiplex PCR, and TCRdb kept only the in-frame ones, dropping some. From that table come the V and J calls and clone size; the DNA was used to work out D and trimming. Of about 170,000 clones listed, over 75% were seen once; the top ten hold about 1.2%. Germline V lookup: CDR1 LNHDA, CDR2 SQIVND (reference sequence). The CDR3 is made up of 16 amino acids. Trimming removed 3 bases at V and 2 bases at J, with 14 bases between. The TCR comes from a man between 60 and 75 years old who had recovered from COVID-19. This rearrangement joins TRBV19 to TRBJ2-4; D is unclear. Sequenced sample: peripheral blood. For the CDR3, the DNA is TGTGCCAGTAGTATTGGCCTTACTACTACCAAAAACATTCAGTACTTC. As protein: CASSIGLTTTKNIQYF.